Following are 14 T cell receptor beta chains from one sample sequenced in a study of T cells in Graves' hyperthyroidism and ophthalmopathy. The investigators amplified TCR beta CDR3 regions from RNA transcripts. The TCR CDR3 first-round RT-PCR relied on the HTBI primer set. TCRdb reprocessed the multiplex PCR reads with MiXCR, giving one entry per CDR3 protein. This sample has 250,000 to 300,000 distinct CDR3 sequences, with about an eighth found just once. Input material: blood. The source is a woman aged 40 to 49 with Graves' hyperthyroidism.

The chain links TRBV12-3 or TRBV12-4 to TRBJ2-7; possibly TRBD1 for D (6 bases). The CDR3 contains 15 residues. V was shortened by 6 bases and J by 6 bases, with 21 bases between the two germline ends. The CDR3 nucleotides are TGTGCCAGCAGACCTACAGGGCTTTCCGGGCTCGAGCAGTACTTC. Its translation is CASRPTGLSGLEQYF.

This chain joins TRBV5-5 and TRBJ1-2; maybe TRBD1 (6 bases). The germline V gene encodes CDR1 SGHKS and CDR2 YYEKEE (reference sequence). Trimming took 4 bases from V and 5 from J, leaving 18 bases between them. This CDR3 contains 15 residues. The CDR3 loop is CASSLPGDILYGYTF. CDR3 nucleotides: TGTGCCAGCAGCCTCCCCGGGGACATCCTATATGGCTACACCTTC.

The gene calls are TRBV7-9 and TRBJ2-3, with D perhaps TRBD1 (5 bases). Germline V gives CDR1 SEHNR, CDR2 FQNEAQ (reference sequence). Trimming took 1 base from V and 0 from J, leaving 14 bases between them. The CDR3 consists of 17 residues. The CDR3 region has the DNA TGTGCCAGCAGCTTAGGGGCAGGACAAATTAGCACAGATACGCAGTATTTT. The encoded protein is CASSLGAGQISTDTQYF.

In its sample, this clonotype was seen many times. The rearrangement uses TRBV20-1 and TRBJ2-2; D gene ambiguous. The V gene's germline CDR1 is DFQATT and CDR2 SNEGSKA (reference sequence). The CDR3 contains 13 residues. Trimming removed 2 bases at V and 1 base at J, with 5 bases between. The CDR3: CSARPWNTGELFF. The CDR3 DNA is TGCAGTGCTAGACCCTGGAACACCGGGGAGCTGTTTTTT.

This clonotype was counted many times. The rearrangement links TRBV12-3 or TRBV12-4 to TRBJ1-2; D is uncertain. The germline V and J ends were trimmed by 2 bases and 4 bases, with 8 bases remaining between them. The CDR3 has 13 residues. The DNA for the CDR3 is TGTGCCAGCAGTTTAAGGAGGGCCTATGGCTACACCTTC. Translated: CASSLRRAYGYTF.

This clonotype was picked up a small number of times. The chain has TRBV7-9 and TRBJ2-3; TRBD1 aligns across 7 bases. Germline V gene sequence: CDR1 SEHNR, CDR2 FQNEAQ (reference sequence). Trimming took 5 bases from V and 5 from J; bases not matched to a gene: 10. The CDR3 is 15 amino acids. The CDR3 DNA follows: TGTGCCAGCAGCCCGGACAGGTCGTTTAAAGATACGCAGTATTTT. As protein: CASSPDRSFKDTQYF.

This clonotype came up many times. The rearrangement uses TRBV19 and TRBJ1-2; D unclear. This CDR3 has 15 amino acids. Germline V gene sequence: CDR1 LNHDA, CDR2 SQIVND (reference sequence). Deletions cut 5 bases from V and 6 bases from J, with 19 bases between. CDR3 protein: CASSPHLGGKDGYTF. In DNA form, the CDR3 reads TGTGCCAGTAGTCCCCATCTCGGAGGGAAGGATGGCTACACCTTC.

In its sample, this clonotype was seen many times. This sequence joins TRBV13 and TRBJ1-1; D is uncertain. V was shortened by 7 bases and J by 10 bases, with 19 bases between the two germline ends. Per the germline V gene, CDR1 is PRHDT and CDR2 is FYEKMQ (reference sequence). This CDR3 region has 13 residues. CDR3 protein: CASTVAGFHGAFF. Written as DNA, the CDR3 is TGTGCCAGCACCGTGGCCGGGTTTCACGGAGCTTTCTTT.

The chain recombines TRBV7-9 with TRBJ1-4; a weak D match, TRBD1 (5 bases). This CDR3 contains 15 residues. V was cut by 5 bases and J by 7 bases, with 17 bases left in between. Germline CDR1 is SEHNR and CDR2 is FQNEAQ (reference sequence). The CDR3 nucleotides read TGTGCCAGCAGCCCAGGGCCCAGGGTTGGTGAAAAACTGTTTTTT. The encoded protein is CASSPGPRVGEKLFF. The full variable domain, completed using reference TRBV7-9 and TRBJ1-4, is DTGVSQNPRHKITKRGQNVTFRCDPISEHNRLYWYRQTLGQGPEFLTYFQNEAQLEKSRLLSDRFSAERPKGSFSTLEIQRTEQGDSAMYLCASSPGPRVGEKLFFGSGTQLSVL.

At least ten counts were recorded for this clonotype. V and J are TRBV20-1 and TRBJ2-7; 8 nucleotides align to TRBD2. Germline loops: CDR1 DFQATT, CDR2 SNEGSKA (reference sequence). Trimming removed 1 base from V and 7 bases from J; junction bases left unmatched: 9. This CDR3 contains 14 residues. The CDR3 is CSARGTSFWSEQYF. In DNA form, the CDR3 reads TGCAGTGCTAGAGGGACTAGCTTCTGGAGTGAGCAGTACTTC.

The gene calls are TRBV10-3 and TRBJ2-1; D could derive from TRBD1 or TRBD2 (6 bases each). The germline CDR1 and CDR2 sequences are ENHRY and SYGVKD. The CDR3 has 17 residues. Between the trimmed V and J ends, which lost 4 bases and 2 bases, there was a span of 18 bases. The CDR3: CAISGGGGGGTYNEQFF. The CDR3 region has the DNA TGTGCCATCAGTGGGGGAGGAGGGGGAGGAACCTACAATGAGCAGTTCTTC.

This chain uses TRBV20-1 with TRBJ2-3, with TRBD1 matching over 7 bases. CDR3 length equals 14 residues. V lost 6 bases and J lost 1; bases outside the gene matches: 7. CDR1 is DFQATT and CDR2 is SNEGSKA in the germline V gene (reference sequence). The CDR3 sequence: CSASQGIGTDTQYF. Here the CDR3 DNA reads TGCAGTGCGTCACAGGGGATAGGCACAGATACGCAGTATTTT.

This clonotype was recorded many times. The chain is built from TRBV28 and TRBJ2-1; D gene unclear. The CDR3 loop spans 13 amino acids. Trimming left V 6 bases short and J 6 bases short, with 12 bases between. Germline-derived CDR1 and CDR2 are MDHEN and SYDVKM. In DNA, the CDR3 is TGTGCCAGCAGCCTGCAAACCGGCAATGAGCAGTTCTTC. As protein: CASSLQTGNEQFF. Together with reference TRBV28 and TRBJ2-1, the CDR3 gives the full variable domain: DVKVTQSSRYLVKRTGEKVFLECVQDMDHENMFWYRQDPGLGLRLIYFSYDVKMKEKGDIPEGYSVSREKKERFSLILESASTNQTSMYLCASSLQTGNEQFFGPGTRLTVL.

This clonotype was found many times. The gene calls are TRBV29-1 and TRBJ2-3, with D perhaps given as TRBD1 or TRBD2 (6 bases each). CDR1 and CDR2 (germline): SQVTM, ANQGSEA. This CDR3 is built from 15 residues. V shed 6 bases and J shed 3 bases, with 19 bases lying between them. The CDR3 here is CSVTKGGAATDTQYF. CDR3 in DNA: TGCAGCGTCACTAAGGGGGGCGCGGCTACAGATACGCAGTATTTT.